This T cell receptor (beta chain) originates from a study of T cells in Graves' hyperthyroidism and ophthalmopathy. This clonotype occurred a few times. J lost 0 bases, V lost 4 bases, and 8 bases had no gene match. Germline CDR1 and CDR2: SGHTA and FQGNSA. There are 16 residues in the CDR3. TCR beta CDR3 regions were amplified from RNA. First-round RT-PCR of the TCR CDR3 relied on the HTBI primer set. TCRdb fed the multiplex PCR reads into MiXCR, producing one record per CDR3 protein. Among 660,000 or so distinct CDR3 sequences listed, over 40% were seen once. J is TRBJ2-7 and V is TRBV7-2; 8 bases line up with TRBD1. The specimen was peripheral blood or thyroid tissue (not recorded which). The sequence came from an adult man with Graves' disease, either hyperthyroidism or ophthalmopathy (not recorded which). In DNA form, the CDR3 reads TGTGCCAGCAGCTGGGCAGGGGGCGCTTACTCCTACGAGCAGTACTTC. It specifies CASSWAGGAYSYEQYF.